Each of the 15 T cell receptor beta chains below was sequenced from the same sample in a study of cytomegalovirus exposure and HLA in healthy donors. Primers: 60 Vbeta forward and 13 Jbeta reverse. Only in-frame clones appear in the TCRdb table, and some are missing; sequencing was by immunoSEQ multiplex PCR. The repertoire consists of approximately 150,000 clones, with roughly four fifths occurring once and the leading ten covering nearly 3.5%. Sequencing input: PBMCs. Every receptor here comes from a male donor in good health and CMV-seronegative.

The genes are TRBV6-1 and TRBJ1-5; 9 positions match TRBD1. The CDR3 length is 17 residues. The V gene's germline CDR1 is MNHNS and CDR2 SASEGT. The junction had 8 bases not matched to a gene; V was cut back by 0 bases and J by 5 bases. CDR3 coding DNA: TGTGCCAGCAGTGAAGCGTACCATGGGGACAGGGATCAGCCCCAGCATTTT. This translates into CASSEAYHGDRDQPQHF.

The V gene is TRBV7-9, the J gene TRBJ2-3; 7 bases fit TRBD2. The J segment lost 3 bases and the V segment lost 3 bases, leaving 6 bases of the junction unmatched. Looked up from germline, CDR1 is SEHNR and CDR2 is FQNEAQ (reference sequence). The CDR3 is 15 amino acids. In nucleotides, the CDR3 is TGTGCCAGCAGCTTTCTATTGCGGGGGACAGATACGCAGTATTTT. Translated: CASSFLLRGTDTQYF. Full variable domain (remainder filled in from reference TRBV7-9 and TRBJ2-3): DTGVSQNPRHKITKRGQNVTFRCDPISEHNRLYWYRQTLGQGPEFLTYFQNEAQLEKSRLLSDRFSAERPKGSFSTLEIQRTEQGDSAMYLCASSFLLRGTDTQYFGPGTRLTVL.

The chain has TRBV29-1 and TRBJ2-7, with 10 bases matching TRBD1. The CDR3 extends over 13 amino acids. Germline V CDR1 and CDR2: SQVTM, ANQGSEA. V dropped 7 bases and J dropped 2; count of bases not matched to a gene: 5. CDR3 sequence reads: CSGGTGDPYEQYF. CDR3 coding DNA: TGCAGCGGGGGGACAGGGGATCCCTACGAGCAGTACTTC.

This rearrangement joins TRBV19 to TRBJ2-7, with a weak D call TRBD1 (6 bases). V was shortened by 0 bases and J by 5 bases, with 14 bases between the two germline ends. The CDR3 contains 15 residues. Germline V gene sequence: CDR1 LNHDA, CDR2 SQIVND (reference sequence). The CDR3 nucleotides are TGTGCCAGTAGTATAGAGGGGGCGTCCTTCGACGAGCAGTACTTC. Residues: CASSIEGASFDEQYF. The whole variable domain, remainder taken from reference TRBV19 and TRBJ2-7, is DGGITQSPKYLFRKEGQNVTLSCEQNLNHDAMYWYRQDPGQGLRLIYYSQIVNDFQKGDIAEGYSVSREKKESFPLTVTSAQKNPTAFYLCASSIEGASFDEQYFGPGTRLTVT.

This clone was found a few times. CDR3 coding DNA: TGTGCCAGCAGCGTAGTTTCTAGCCCGTCCGGGGAGCTGTTTTTT. It translates to CASSVVSSPSGELFF. The V and J genes are TRBV9 and TRBJ2-2, with D possibly matching TRBD2 (5 bases). The CDR3 consists of 15 residues. Trimming pared 0 bases from V and 6 bases from J, leaving 12 bases between. Germline CDR1 reads SGDLS; CDR2 reads YYNGEE.

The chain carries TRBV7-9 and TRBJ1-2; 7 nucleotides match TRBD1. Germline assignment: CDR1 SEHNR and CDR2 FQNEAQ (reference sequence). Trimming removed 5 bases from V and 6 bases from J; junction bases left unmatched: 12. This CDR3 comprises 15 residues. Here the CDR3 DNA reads TGTGCCAGCAGCCCGGGGACAGCCGCACGGGATGGCTACACCTTC. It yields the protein CASSPGTAARDGYTF.

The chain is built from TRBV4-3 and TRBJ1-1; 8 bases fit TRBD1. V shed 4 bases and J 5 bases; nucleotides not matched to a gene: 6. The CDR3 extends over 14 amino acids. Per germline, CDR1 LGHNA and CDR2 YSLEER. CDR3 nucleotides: TGCGCCAGCAGCCTTGCTACAGGGGGGACTGAAGCTTTCTTT. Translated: CASSLATGGTEAFF.

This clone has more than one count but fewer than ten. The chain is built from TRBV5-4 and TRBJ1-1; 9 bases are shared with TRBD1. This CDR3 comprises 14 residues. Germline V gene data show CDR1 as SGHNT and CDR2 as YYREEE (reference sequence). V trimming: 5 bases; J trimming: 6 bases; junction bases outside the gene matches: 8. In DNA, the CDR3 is TGTGCCAGCAGAACGGGACAGGGCTCGTCTGAAGCTTTCTTT. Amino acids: CASRTGQGSSEAFF.

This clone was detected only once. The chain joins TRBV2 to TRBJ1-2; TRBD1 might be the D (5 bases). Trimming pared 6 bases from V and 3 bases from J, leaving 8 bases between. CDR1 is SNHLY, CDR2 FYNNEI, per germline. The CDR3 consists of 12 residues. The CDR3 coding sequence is TGTGCCAGCAGGAAAGGGGACTATGGCTACACCTTC. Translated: CASRKGDYGYTF.

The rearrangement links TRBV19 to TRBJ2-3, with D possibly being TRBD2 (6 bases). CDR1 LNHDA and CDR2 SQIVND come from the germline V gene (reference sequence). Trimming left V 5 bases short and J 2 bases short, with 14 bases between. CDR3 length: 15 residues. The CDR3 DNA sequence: TGTGCCAGTAGTTATGGCGGGACTTCCACAGATACGCAGTATTTT. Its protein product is CASSYGGTSTDTQYF.

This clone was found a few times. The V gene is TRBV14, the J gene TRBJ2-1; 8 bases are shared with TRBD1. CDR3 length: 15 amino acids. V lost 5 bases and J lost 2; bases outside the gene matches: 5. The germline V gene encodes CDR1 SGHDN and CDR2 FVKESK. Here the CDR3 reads CASSLDRDPYNEQFF. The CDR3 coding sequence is TGTGCCAGCAGCTTGGACAGGGATCCCTACAATGAGCAGTTCTTC.

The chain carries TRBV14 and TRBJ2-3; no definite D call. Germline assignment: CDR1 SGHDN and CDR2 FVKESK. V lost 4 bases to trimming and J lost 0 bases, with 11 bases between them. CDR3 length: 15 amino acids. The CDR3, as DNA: TGTGCCAGCAGCCCCGTGGCCTCTAGCACAGATACGCAGTATTTT. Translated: CASSPVASSTDTQYF.

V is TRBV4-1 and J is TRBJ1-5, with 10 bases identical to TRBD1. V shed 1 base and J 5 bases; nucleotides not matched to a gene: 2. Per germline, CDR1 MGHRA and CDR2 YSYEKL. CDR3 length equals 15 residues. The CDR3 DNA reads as TGCGCCAGCAGCCAAGGCGGGACAGGGGATCAGCCCCAGCATTTT. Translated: CASSQGGTGDQPQHF.

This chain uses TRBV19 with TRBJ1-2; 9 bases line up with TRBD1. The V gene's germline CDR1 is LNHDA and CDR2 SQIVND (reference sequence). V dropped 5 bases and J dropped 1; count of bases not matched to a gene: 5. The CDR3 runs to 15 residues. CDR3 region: CASSFRQGDNYGYTF. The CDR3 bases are TGTGCCAGTAGTTTCAGACAGGGGGATAACTATGGCTACACCTTC.

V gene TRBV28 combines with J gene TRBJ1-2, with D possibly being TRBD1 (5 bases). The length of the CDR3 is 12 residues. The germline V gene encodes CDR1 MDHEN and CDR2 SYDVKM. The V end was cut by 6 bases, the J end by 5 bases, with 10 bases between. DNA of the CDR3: TGTGCCAGCAGGCTGACAGAGTATGGCTACACCTTC. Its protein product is CASRLTEYGYTF.